The 25 T cell receptor beta chains presented below share a single source sample, sequenced in a study of T cell repertoires in cytomegalovirus infection. TCRdb recomputed calls from the reads with MiXCR, one row per CDR3 protein. The table lists tens of thousands of distinct CDR3 sequences, roughly 20% of them singletons. The antigens for these receptors are not known. The sample comprised PBMCs, sequenced either directly or after in vitro stimulation (not recorded which). These receptors originate from a human donor in good health (CMV status not recorded). Some clones in this sample may be carry-over from other donors' samples.

CDR3 sequence: CASSLGSVQETQYF. The CDR3 DNA sequence: TGTGCCAGCAGCCTAGGGTCCGTACAAGAGACCCAGTACTTC. The V gene is TRBV7-2, the J gene TRBJ2-5; D is unresolved. Trimming shortened V by 5 bases and J by 2 bases, and 12 bases separated the two germline ends. CDR3 size: 14 residues. Germline V gene lookup returns CDR1 SGHTA and CDR2 FQGNSA.

This clonotype was observed a single time. CDR3: CAISDRDAGANVLTF. CDR3 coding DNA: TGTGCCATCAGCGACAGGGACGCTGGGGCCAACGTCCTGACTTTC. The chain combines TRBV10-3 with TRBJ2-6; 7 positions agree with TRBD1. Germline CDR1 is ENHRY and CDR2 is SYGVKD. Trimming removed 6 bases from V and 2 bases from J; junction bases left unmatched: 4. The CDR3 loop spans 15 amino acids.

This clonotype was counted many times. The chain combines TRBV10-3 with TRBJ2-5; 9 bases align to TRBD2. The CDR3 has 16 amino acids. The V and J ends lost 0 bases and 5 bases, in that order; junction bases with no gene match: 7. Germline-derived CDR1 and CDR2 are ENHRY and SYGVKD. The CDR3 sequence is CAISESASGRPETQYF. As DNA, the CDR3 is TGTGCCATCAGTGAGTCGGCAAGCGGGAGGCCCGAGACCCAGTACTTC.

This clonotype has just a few counts. The J gene is TRBJ2-1, the V gene TRBV7-9; TRBD2 matches at 8 bases. In germline, CDR1 is SEHNR, CDR2 FQNEAQ (reference sequence). The CDR3 is made up of 16 amino acids. Trimming cost V 5 bases and J 8 bases; bases outside gene matches: 14. The CDR3 bases are TGTGCCAGCAGCCAGCTCCGGGACCCGGGAGGGGATGAGCAGTTCTTC. It is translated as CASSQLRDPGGDEQFF.

This clonotype was detected many times. CDR3 sequence: CASSFLGVAKNIQYF. The CDR3 DNA reads as TGTGCCAGCAGCTTCCTGGGGGTAGCCAAAAACATTCAGTACTTC. The V call is TRBV7-8, the J call TRBJ2-4; D is perhaps TRBD1 or TRBD2 (5 bases each). Trimming cost V 3 bases and J 0 bases, with 9 bases left between them. Germline assignment: CDR1 SGHVS and CDR2 FQNEAQ. This CDR3 comprises 15 residues.

This clonotype was seen a handful of times. This chain connects TRBV5-8 to TRBJ2-3, with a possible D match to TRBD2 (5 bases). Germline-derived CDR1 and CDR2 are SGHTS and YDEGEE. The CDR3 length is 15 residues. V was trimmed by 0 bases and J by 3 bases, leaving 11 bases between them. DNA for the CDR3: TGTGCCAGCAGCTTGGCCAGGTGGACTACAGATACGCAGTATTTT. Its translation is CASSLARWTTDTQYF.

The sample holds a few counts of this clonotype. The chain links TRBV7-9 to TRBJ2-3; no definite D call. The CDR3 is 15 residues long. Trimming removed 1 base from V and 3 bases from J, with 11 bases in between. Germline V lookup: CDR1 SEHNR, CDR2 FQNEAQ (reference sequence). The CDR3 region has the DNA TGTGCCAGCAGCTTAGATGGGAAAAAAACAGATACGCAGTATTTT. Translation: CASSLDGKKTDTQYF.

This clonotype occurred a few times. The chain is built from TRBV19 and TRBJ1-1; the match to TRBD1 covers 7 bases. V lost 4 bases and J lost 1; bases outside the gene matches: 3. CDR3 length: 14 residues. The V gene's germline CDR1 is LNHDA and CDR2 SQIVND (reference sequence). In DNA, the CDR3 is TGTGCCAGTAGTACGGACAGGAGGAACACTGAAGCTTTCTTT. Translating it yields CASSTDRRNTEAFF. Combining the CDR3 with reference TRBV19 and TRBJ1-1 gives the whole variable domain DGGITQSPKYLFRKEGQNVTLSCEQNLNHDAMYWYRQDPGQGLRLIYYSQIVNDFQKGDIAEGYSVSREKKESFPLTVTSAQKNPTAFYLCASSTDRRNTEAFFGQGTRLTVV.

The chain couples TRBV7-3 to TRBJ2-5, with D tentatively TRBD1 (6 bases). V was cut by 5 bases and J by 4 bases, with 20 bases left in between. Germline assignment: CDR1 SGHTA and CDR2 FQGTGA. The CDR3 has 16 amino acids. In nucleotides, the CDR3 is TGTGCCAGCAGCCTGGATGCCGCAGGGGTGATAGAGACCCAGTACTTC. It specifies CASSLDAAGVIETQYF. Supplemented by reference TRBV7-3 and TRBJ2-5, the full variable domain reads GAGVSQTPSNKVTEKGKYVELRCDPISGHTALYWYRQSLGQGPEFLIYFQGTGAADDSGLPNDRFFAVRPEGSVSTLKIQRTERGDSAVYLCASSLDAAGVIETQYFGPGTRLLVL.

This chain connects TRBV6-1 to TRBJ2-5; D possibly corresponds to TRBD1 (6 bases). The CDR3 is made up of 13 amino acids. Germline values: CDR1 MNHNS, CDR2 SASEGT. V was pared by 6 bases and J by 1 base, with 9 bases between. DNA of the CDR3: TGTGCCAGCAGCCGGACAGTCCAAGAGACCCAGTACTTC. This translates into CASSRTVQETQYF.

This clonotype was counted ten times or more. V usage is TRBV4-3 and J usage is TRBJ2-1, with TRBD2 matching over 7 bases. This CDR3 contains 15 residues. Germline V gene lookup returns CDR1 LGHNA and CDR2 YSLEER. J lost 4 bases, V lost 4 bases, and 7 bases had no gene match. As DNA, the CDR3 is TGCGCCAGCAGCCTGAAAGCGGGGCTATACAATGAGCAGTTCTTC. Encoded protein: CASSLKAGLYNEQFF.

The table lists this clonotype with a few counts. The J gene is TRBJ2-1, the V gene TRBV18; 15 bases fit TRBD2. The CDR3 runs to 20 residues. After removal of 3 bases from V and 1 base from J, the junction contained 10 bases not matched to a gene. The germline gives CDR1 KGHSH, CDR2 LQKENI. CDR3 coding DNA: TGTGCCAGCTCACCGCCGGGACTAGCGGGAGGAGGACGTTCCTACAATGAGCAGTTCTTC. Encoded protein: CASSPPGLAGGGRSYNEQFF.

This clonotype was recorded a few times. The chain links TRBV18 to TRBJ2-2; D not certain. The CDR3 sequence is 14 residues long. V was pared by 1 base and J by 1 base, with 4 bases between. The germline V gene encodes CDR1 KGHSH and CDR2 LQKENI. The CDR3 region has the DNA TGTGCCAGCTCACCACGGCAGAACACCGGGGAGCTGTTTTTT. This sequence encodes CASSPRQNTGELFF.

The rearrangement links TRBV20-1 to TRBJ2-7; 15 bases match TRBD2. The CDR3 contains 16 residues. Germline-derived CDR1 and CDR2 are DFQATT and SNEGSKA (reference sequence). Trimming removed 6 bases from V and 4 bases from J; junction bases left unmatched: 10. CDR3: CSATGTSGRKGYEQYF. The DNA of the CDR3 is TGCAGTGCAACCGGGACTAGCGGGAGGAAAGGGTACGAGCAGTACTTC.

This sequence joins TRBV7-3 and TRBJ2-1; D might be TRBD2 (6 bases). The CDR3 consists of 17 residues. CDR1 SGHTA and CDR2 FQGTGA come from the germline V gene. Trimming shortened V by 5 bases and J by 0 bases, and 17 bases separated the two germline ends. CDR3 bases: TGTGCCAGCAGCCCCCGGAGGGGCGGCAGCTCCTACAATGAGCAGTTCTTC. This encodes CASSPRRGGSSYNEQFF.

As regards this clonotype: This could be a read error, since a much larger clone is one nucleotide away. The chain employs TRBV20-1 and TRBJ2-5; no clear D gene. This CDR3 has 14 residues. Germline V CDR1 and CDR2: DFQATT, SNEGSKA (reference sequence). The V gene lost 6 bases and the J gene lost 1 base, with 15 bases spanning the gap. Here the CDR3 reads CSASELFIQETQYF. CDR3 nucleotides: TGCAGTGCATCGGAACTATTTATCCAAGAGACCCAGTACTTC.

This chain uses TRBV15 with TRBJ1-1, with D uncertain. Germline CDR1 LNHNV, CDR2 YYDKDF (reference sequence). Trimming cost V 3 bases and J 5 bases, with 10 bases left between them. The CDR3 spans 13 residues. DNA of the CDR3: TGTGCCACCAGCAGGAAAACGGGTACTGAAGCTTTCTTT. Amino acid sequence: CATSRKTGTEAFF. Based on the CDR3 plus reference TRBV15 and TRBJ1-1, the full variable domain is DAMVIQNPRYQVTQFGKPVTLSCSQTLNHNVMYWYQQKSSQAPKLLFHYYDKDFNNEADTPDNFQSRRPNTSFCFLDIRSPGLGDTAMYLCATSRKTGTEAFFGQGTRLTVV.

This chain uses TRBV6-2 or TRBV6-3 with TRBJ2-7; D is perhaps TRBD2 (6 bases). V lost 2 bases and J 2 bases, leaving 13 bases between the germline ends. The CDR3 spans 15 residues. Looked up from germline, CDR1 is MNHEY and CDR2 is SVGEGT. This chain's CDR3 is CASSYRRDATYEQYF. CDR3 nucleotide sequence: TGTGCCAGCAGTTACCGGAGGGACGCAACCTACGAGCAGTACTTC.

V is TRBV10-3 and J is TRBJ1-3; D gene ambiguous. V was trimmed by 3 bases and J by 2 bases, leaving 11 bases between them. The CDR3 contains 15 residues. CDR1 is ENHRY, CDR2 SYGVKD, per germline. The CDR3 sequence: CAISDIREPGNTIYF. DNA of the CDR3: TGTGCCATCAGTGACATCCGGGAACCTGGAAACACCATATATTTT.

This clonotype has at least ten counts. The chain carries TRBV19 and TRBJ2-1; D perhaps matches TRBD2 (6 bases). The germline V gene has CDR1 LNHDA and CDR2 SQIVND (reference sequence). This CDR3 is 15 amino acids long. Trimming removed 3 bases at V and 0 bases at J, with 9 bases between. CDR3: CASSIGGVSYNEQFF. DNA of the CDR3: TGTGCCAGTAGTATCGGAGGGGTCTCCTACAATGAGCAGTTCTTC.

This clonotype appeared many times. The genes are TRBV28 and TRBJ1-5; TRBD1 matches at 9 bases. Germline loops: CDR1 MDHEN, CDR2 SYDVKM. V lost 3 bases and J lost 3; bases outside the gene matches: 3. The CDR3 consists of 15 residues. The DNA of the CDR3 is TGTGCCAGCAGTTTTGGGACAGGGTCCAATCAGCCCCAGCATTTT. As protein: CASSFGTGSNQPQHF.

The chain is built from TRBV19 and TRBJ1-4; D uncertain. With 7 bases removed from V and 5 bases from J, the gap between germline ends came to 11 bases. Germline lookup yields CDR1 LNHDA and CDR2 SQIVND (reference sequence). This CDR3 has 13 residues. This CDR3 is CASTGRPNEKLFF. The CDR3 region has the DNA TGTGCCAGTACCGGCCGGCCAAATGAAAAACTGTTTTTT.

This clonotype was detected only once. The chain has TRBV7-4 and TRBJ2-3; D is perhaps TRBD1 (5 bases). The CDR3 has 15 residues. Germline V lookup: CDR1 SGHVT, CDR2 SQSDAQ. V was shortened by 5 bases and J by 7 bases, with 19 bases between the two germline ends. The CDR3 DNA is TGTGCCAGCAGCCAGAGCAGGGCTGGCCCATATACGCAGTATTTT. This gives the protein CASSQSRAGPYTQYF.

The sample holds many counts of this clonotype. The chain links TRBV27 to TRBJ1-6; D uncertain. The germline V and J ends were trimmed by 4 bases and 14 bases, with 15 bases remaining between them. Germline assignment: CDR1 MNHEY and CDR2 SMNVEV (reference sequence). This CDR3 has 13 residues. CDR3: CASSSDVLRALHF. CDR3 sequence (DNA): TGTGCCAGCAGTTCAGACGTACTGAGGGCCCTCCACTTT.

The gene calls are TRBV7-6 and TRBJ2-5; 7 nucleotides align to TRBD2. With 0 bases clipped from V and 4 bases from J, the junction kept 11 bases outside the gene matches. Germline V gene data show CDR1 as SGHVS and CDR2 as FNYEAQ. The length of the CDR3 is 17 residues. CDR3 amino acids: CASSLAGGPGGRETQYF. The CDR3 coding sequence is TGTGCCAGCAGCTTAGCGGGAGGGCCAGGCGGGCGAGAGACCCAGTACTTC.